Listed below are T cell receptor beta chains from one sample, sequenced in a study of cytomegalovirus exposure and HLA in healthy donors. The table came from immunoSEQ multiplex PCR; TCRdb's copy has only in-frame clones and leaves some out. This sample carries roughly 200,000 clones, around 83% of them seen once, and the ten largest clones take 2.5% to 3.5%. The sample consisted of PBMCs. These receptors all stem from a woman in her 40s in good health and CMV-seronegative. The CDR3 runs from the conserved cysteine through the conserved F or W. D genes are given only for firm matches. Clone size appears in some rows only: once, few, many, or a class for an expanded clone.

size | J | V | D | CDR3 | DNA
. | TRBJ1-2 | TRBV30 | . | CAWKQGLGGYTF | TGTGCCTGGAAACAGGGTTTGGGAGGCTACACCTTC
. | TRBJ1-2 | TRBV19 | . | CASSITTGSGYTF | TGTGCCAGTAGTATAACCACAGGGAGCGGCTACACCTTC
once | TRBJ1-2 | TRBV5-6 | TRBD1 | CASSLGGTGDYGYTF | TGTGCCAGCAGCTTGGGGGGGACAGGGGACTATGGCTACACCTTC
. | TRBJ2-7 | TRBV30 | . | CAWSVHPPTAVSYEQYF | TGTGCCTGGAGTGTCCACCCACCCACGGCGGTCTCCTACGAGCAGTACTTC
. | TRBJ1-2 | TRBV28 | TRBD1 | CASSSDRGGQLYGYTF | TGTGCCAGCAGTTCGGACAGGGGCGGACAACTCTATGGCTACACCTTC
few | TRBJ1-2 | TRBV6-5 | . | CASSYSGGGGGGYTF | TGTGCCAGCAGTTACTCCGGGGGAGGAGGTGGAGGCTACACCTTC
. | TRBJ1-4 | TRBV9 | . | CASSVDYGINEKLFF | TGTGCCAGCAGCGTAGACTACGGGATCAATGAAAAACTGTTTTTT
. | TRBJ2-7 | TRBV27 | . | CASSLALRYEQYF | TGTGCCAGCAGTCTAGCGCTGAGATACGAGCAGTACTTC
. | TRBJ1-1 | TRBV7-9 | TRBD1 | CASSLTGLNTEAFF | TGTGCCAGCAGCTTGACAGGGCTGAACACTGAAGCTTTCTTT
. | TRBJ2-7 | TRBV13 | . | CASSFISEQYF | TGTGCCAGCAGCTTCATCTCCGAGCAGTACTTC
. | TRBJ2-7 | TRBV6-1 | TRBD1 | CASRRGTGDGEQYF | TGTGCCAGCAGGAGGGGGACAGGGGACGGGGAGCAGTACTTC
once | TRBJ2-3 | TRBV27 | TRBD1 | CASSSQTGGWTDTQYF | TGTGCCAGCAGTTCTCAGACAGGGGGTTGGACAGATACGCAGTATTTT
. | TRBJ2-5 | TRBV5-8 | TRBD1 | CASTPGQGMIRETQYF | TGTGCCAGCACCCCGGGACAGGGGATGATTAGAGAGACCCAGTACTTC
. | TRBJ2-3 | TRBV5-1 | TRBD2 | CASSPGRSGGGDTQYF | TGCGCCAGCAGCCCGGGTCGGTCTGGGGGGGGAGATACGCAGTATTTT
once | TRBJ1-4 | TRBV5-6 | . | CASSLGPGLAEKLFF | TGTGCCAGCAGCTTGGGTCCGGGGTTGGCTGAAAAACTGTTTTTT
. | TRBJ1-1 | TRBV7-3 | . | CASSPSPDRVLNTEAFF | TGTGCCAGCAGCCCCTCCCCGGACAGAGTATTGAACACTGAAGCTTTCTTT
. | TRBJ2-1 | TRBV19 | TRBD2 | CASSTGLAGFNEQFF | TGTGCCAGTAGTACTGGACTAGCGGGATTTAATGAGCAGTTCTTC
. | TRBJ1-5 | TRBV2 | . | CASSSIGNSNQPQHF | TGTGCCAGCAGCTCGATCGGTAATAGCAATCAGCCCCAGCATTTT
few | TRBJ2-1 | TRBV6-6 | . | CASSRGGFGGNEQFF | TGTGCCAGCAGTAGGGGGGGTTTCGGCGGGAATGAGCAGTTCTTC
. | TRBJ1-2 | TRBV27 | TRBD1 | CASSFDRGYGYTF | TGTGCCAGCAGTTTTGACAGGGGGTATGGCTACACCTTC
. | TRBJ1-4 | TRBV2 | TRBD1 | CASLGTATNEKLFF | TGTGCCAGCCTAGGGACAGCAACTAATGAAAAACTGTTTTTT
. | TRBJ2-1 | TRBV5-1 | TRBD2 | CASSSTGTSLDEQFF | TGCGCCAGCAGCTCCACCGGGACTAGTCTCGATGAGCAGTTCTTC
. | TRBJ2-7 | TRBV7-8 | . | CASSLGEDRYEQYF | TGTGCCAGCAGCTTAGGTGAAGACAGATACGAGCAGTACTTC
. | TRBJ2-7 | TRBV6-6 | . | CASTPNYGSNSYEQYF | TGTGCCAGCACTCCTAACTACGGGTCCAACTCCTACGAGCAGTACTTC
. | TRBJ1-5 | TRBV2 | . | CASGDPGRHF | TGTGCCAGCGGTGACCCTGGGCGGCATTTT
once | TRBJ1-2 | TRBV19 | . | CASSPQRGEGGYTF | TGTGCCAGTAGTCCCCAGCGCGGGGAGGGCGGCTACACCTTC